This T cell receptor beta chain originates from a study of blood T cell repertoires in COVID-19. Study-level background: Both acute and convalescent COVID-19 samples were obtained from the United States, Italy and Spain.

Two consecutive negative NP/OP PCR tests, clearance, or resolved symptoms defined Cohort 3 recovery. Original data processing: Estimation of nucleated cell counts relied on the amplification of reference gene primers. The method was immunoSEQ multiplex PCR; TCRdb's version includes in-frame clones alone and lacks a portion of them. The V and J calls and clone size were taken over from that table, and D and trimming were inferred from the DNA. Of about 160,000 clones listed, roughly 90% are singletons. CDR1 and CDR2 from the germline V gene are SGHRS and YFSETQ. The CDR3 spans 17 residues. V was shortened by 0 bases and J by 0 bases, with 10 bases between the two germline ends.

The chain carries TRBV5-1 and TRBJ1-6; D unresolved. Sequencing input: PBMCs or T cells enriched from blood (not recorded which). The TCR comes from a woman in her fifties or sixties who had recovered from COVID-19. CDR3 bases: TGCGCCAGCAGCTTGGGACTGCAAAGCTCCTATAATTCACCCCTCCACTTT. This sequence encodes CASSLGLQSSYNSPLHF.